This T cell receptor (beta chain) is from a study of shared clonotypes between healthy human individuals (dated by TCRdb to the early 2020s). The study in broad terms: Three men and two women, aged 18 to 49 years, made up the cohort. Different laboratories and diverse techniques were used to prepare libraries and sequence TCR repertoires, to increase sequencing depth and limit assay-specific biases. To estimate repertoire size and how much clonotype sharing occurs between individuals, the study deeply sequenced the blood TCR repertoires of roughly 5 healthy adults. Per donor, leukapheresis produced somewhere between about 0.94 and 8.9 billion PBMCs. For each donor, CD4 naive and CD4 memory were each given three plates, CD8 naive was given two plates, and CD8 memory was given one plate.

Regarding this clone: The target of this receptor is not known. The sample holds no much larger clone one base away, and base qualities are not on file.

CDR3 length: 13 amino acids, cysteine to phenylalanine. The kept DNA is CDR3 alone, 39 bases in frame from the first base. The CDR1 and CDR2 encoded by the germline V gene are ENHRY and SYGVKD. The V end loses 2 bases and the J end loses 1 base, and a stretch of 5 bases separates them. Using the deep immunoSEQ assay, TCR CDR3 regions were amplified from genomic DNA by multiplex PCR. Extracted genomic DNA from each cell subset was spread evenly across all wells of several immunoSEQ 96-well plates, with each plate serving as a replicate. For sorted subsets, roughly 200 ng of genomic DNA, equivalent to some 30,000 T cell genomes, went into each replicate PCR. Purified libraries were measured with a Qubit 3.0 fluorometer, size-checked on a Bioanalyzer 2100, and measured again with the KAPA Library Quantification kit. Each immunoSEQ 96-well plate was sequenced on its own single-read 150-cycle Illumina NextSeq 550 flow cell. In the authors' own workflow: Because the immunoSEQ output included only junctional sequences and no quality scores, the filtering could not be the same as the filtering used for full-length reads. To assign V/J genes and CDR3, sequences were annotated using PyIR, a Python wrapper for IgBLAST v1.9, with IMGT germline references. Reads with weak V/J assignments (E-value above 1e-6), missing CDR3, stop codons, out-of-frame junctions, or ambiguous translated residues were removed. V3J clonotypes were defined as sequences sharing the same inferred V gene, J gene, and CDR3 amino acid sequence. The percentage overlap between two repertoires was calculated by dividing the number of shared unique clonotypes by the size of the smaller repertoire. RTK rarefaction, the Chao1 estimator, and Recon v2.1 estimates of unobserved clonotypes were used to assess repertoire richness. For all TCRbeta clonotypes obtained by the gDNA method from a few donors, generation probabilities were computed with OLGA. The source is immuneACCESS, and TCRdb retained only in-frame sequences with V and J called. Part of the clones is not carried over; for the studies checked, unresolved V genes explain less than half of this, and the remainder is unexplained. D and trimming come from the DNA, and the V and J calls and clone size come from that table. This sample gives roughly 2.4 million clones in total; around 95% of them show up just once. The top ten clonotypes cover approximately 0.13% of the sample.

Broader findings and caveats from the paper: Pairwise subsampling indicated that sequencing depth was expected to affect the degree of clonotype sharing among donors. Even with the large sequencing depth, rarefaction of the sorted-subset datasets indicated that sequencing was incomplete. Estimated clonotype richness was generally larger for naive than for memory subsets. Compared with non-shared clonotypes, clonotypes shared by all four sorted-subset donors had higher generation probabilities. Sharing across a few donors was observed for approximately 5% of naive CD4, around 3.5% of naive CD8, around 2.5% of memory CD4, and about 0.39% of memory CD8 clonotypes. The small number of donors limited the genetic and exposure-history diversity represented. Sampling was limited to blood, and TCR repertoires in tissue likely differ from TCR repertoires in blood.

The donors were healthy, HIV-negative adults who had no recently reported acute infections or vaccinations. Every donor was a Caucasian adult living in Nashville, Tennessee, USA. CD4+ T cells were enriched by magnetic negative selection, after which naive cells were positively selected on CD45RA and the negative fraction was taken as the memory subset. Blood was obtained by leukapheresis, after which PBMCs were separated by Ficoll-Histopaque density gradient centrifugation and cryopreserved in liquid nitrogen vapor phase. Purity and quantity of every magnetically sorted T cell population were checked by analytical flow cytometry. Genomic DNA was isolated from every sorted fraction and measured by UV absorbance on a Nanodrop 2000c.

The TCR was taken from a man aged 18 to 30 in good health. Sequencing used naive CD4+ T cells sorted from blood. Reading the label with the study, this specimen's cell subset or site is: CD45RA+ positively selected. Rearrangement joined TRBV10-3 to TRBJ1-1, with no reliable assignment of the D segment. The nucleotides are TGTGCCATCAGTGAGGACCAGAACACTGAAGCTTTCTTT. Translated, it gives CAISEDQNTEAFF.